This T cell receptor beta chain comes out of a study of beta chain features in type 1 diabetes. Findings and limits, study-wide: VDJ junctions from patients with type 1 diabetes contained fewer insertions and more deletions.

Each of the sorted populations had a purity greater than 98%. Expressed TCRB transcripts got sequenced, as all isolated RNA was reverse transcribed. Sequencing was performed with immunoSEQ multiplex PCR; in TCRdb, only in-frame clones are kept and a portion is missing. In the table there are some 180,000 clones, 10% to 15% of which are singletons. The CDR3 has 15 residues. V lost 1 base and J lost 1, with 11 bases in between. Germline assignment: CDR1 SGHTA and CDR2 FQGNSA. A remark on this clone: Its antigen is unidentified.

The sample taken for sequencing was central memory CD4+ T cells from blood. The TCR comes from a woman between 18 and 29 years old in good health. The chain uses TRBV7-2 and TRBJ2-7; D call uncertain. DNA of the CDR3: TGTGCCAGCAGCTTAGGATCCGGTCTATCCTACGAGCAGTACTTC. Its translation: CASSLGSGLSYEQYF.